The present TCR beta chain was sequenced within a study of blood T cell repertoires in COVID-19. As for the study in general: There were acute and convalescent COVID-19 samples, and they came from the United States, Italy and Spain. T cells, B-cell-depleted T cells, or PBMCs supplied cDNA or gDNA.

The CDR3 spans 15 residues. V shed 3 bases, J shed 7 bases, and the junction held 6 bases outside the gene matches. From germline, CDR1 is MNHEY and CDR2 SMNVEV (reference sequence). As originally analysed: Amplification with reference gene primers provided the estimates of nucleated cell counts. The method was immunoSEQ multiplex PCR; TCRdb's version includes in-frame clones alone and lacks a portion of them. V, J and clone size are taken as reported in that table, and D and trimming were inferred from the DNA itself. The table has around 140,000 clones, around 89% seen once. The chain employs TRBV27 and TRBJ1-4; 9 bases fit TRBD1. The sequenced material came from peripheral blood. This sequence originates from a man aged 50 to 59 with active or convalescent COVID-19. In DNA form, the CDR3 reads TGTGCCAGCAGTTTGGGGACAGGGTATAGTGAAAAACTGTTTTTT. The encoded protein is CASSLGTGYSEKLFF.